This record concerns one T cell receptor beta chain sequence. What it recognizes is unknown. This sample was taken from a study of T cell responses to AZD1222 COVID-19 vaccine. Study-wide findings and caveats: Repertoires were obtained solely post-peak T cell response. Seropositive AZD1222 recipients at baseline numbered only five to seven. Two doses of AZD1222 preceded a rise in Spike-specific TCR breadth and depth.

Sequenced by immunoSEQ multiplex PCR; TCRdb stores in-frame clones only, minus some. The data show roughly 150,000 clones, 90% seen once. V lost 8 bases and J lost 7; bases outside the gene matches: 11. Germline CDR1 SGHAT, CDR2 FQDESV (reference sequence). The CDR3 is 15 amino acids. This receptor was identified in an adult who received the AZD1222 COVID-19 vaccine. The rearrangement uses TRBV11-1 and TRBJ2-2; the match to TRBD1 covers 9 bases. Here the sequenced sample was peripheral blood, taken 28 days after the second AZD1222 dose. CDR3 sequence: CASWGGQGEGGELFF. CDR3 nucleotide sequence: TGTGCCAGCTGGGGGGGACAGGGCGAAGGCGGGGAGCTGTTTTTT.